Presented here are 26 T cell receptor beta chains from one specimen sequenced in a study of regulatory T cells in long-lasting Graves disease (dated by TCRdb to the early 2020s). In light of the paper, this sample's time point label describes: persistent/refractory GD, antithyroid drugs over 5 years with positive TRAb. For both TCR sequencing and RNA sequencing, RNA was extracted from PBMCs in TRIzol. The library came from multiplex PCR. TCRdb records Illumina HiSeq 4000 as the sequencer. To build TCR beta libraries, CDR3 regions were amplified by Arm-PCR using iRepertoire HTBI primers. Using fastp trimming at Q25 and MiXCR clonotype assembly, TCRdb reanalyzed the public sequencing data and kept in-frame beta chains. Rows with a matching CDR3 protein are joined into one entry that keeps the most common DNA and genes. In this sample the table shows approximately 500,000 distinct CDR3 sequences, roughly 21% of which occur a single time. 7% to 9% of the sample is taken by the ten largest.

Material: peripheral blood mononuclear cells (PBMCs), obtained when the disease was refractory, from a patient treated with antithyroid drugs. The receptor source for this set is a female donor with Graves disease.

This clonotype was recorded a few times. This chain uses TRBV6-2 or TRBV6-3 with TRBJ1-1; 7 bases fit TRBD1. This CDR3 has 15 residues. CDR1 and CDR2 (germline): MNHEY, SVGEGT. The V segment lost 0 bases and the J segment 7 bases; nucleotides outside the gene matches: 8. CDR3 coding DNA: TGTGCCAGCAGTTACTCTTCAAGCGGGACAGATGAAGCTTTCTTT. It translates to CASSYSSSGTDEAFF.

This clonotype was seen at least ten times. The chain has TRBV7-8 and TRBJ1-5, with 9 nucleotides matching TRBD1. This CDR3 spans 17 amino acids. The V gene end was trimmed by 2 bases and the J gene end by 1 base; junction bases not matched to a gene: 6. CDR1 is SGHVS, CDR2 FQNEAQ, per germline. CDR3 nucleotide sequence: TGTGCCAGCAGCTTATACAGGGGGCGAGGGAGCAATCAGCCCCAGCATTTT. This gives the protein CASSLYRGRGSNQPQHF.

V is TRBV3-1 and J is TRBJ2-4, with D perhaps matching TRBD1 (6 bases). V dropped 0 bases and J dropped 6 bases, with 12 bases sitting between them. This CDR3 has 15 amino acids. CDR1 LGHDT and CDR2 YNNKEL come from the germline V gene (reference sequence). The CDR3 loop is CASSQDGQNLNIQYF. The CDR3 DNA follows: TGTGCCAGCAGCCAAGATGGACAGAATCTAAACATTCAGTACTTC. Filled out from reference TRBV3-1 and TRBJ2-4, the complete variable domain reads DTAVSQTPKYLVTQMGNDKSIKCEQNLGHDTMYWYKQDSKKFLKIMFSYNNKELIINETVPNRFSPKSPDKAHLNLHINSLELGDSAVYFCASSQDGQNLNIQYFGAGTRLSVL.

In this sample, this clonotype turned up many times. V gene TRBV28 combines with J gene TRBJ2-7; 8 nucleotides agree with TRBD1. From germline, CDR1 is MDHEN and CDR2 SYDVKM. The CDR3 has 14 amino acids. The V and J ends lost 4 bases and 7 bases, in that order; junction bases with no gene match: 9. Here the CDR3 DNA reads TGTGCCAGCAGTTCGATGCAGGGGGCGGGGGAGCAGTACTTC. This translates into CASSSMQGAGEQYF.

In regard to this clonotype: A much more abundant neighbour one base away suggests this may be a read error. V usage is TRBV28 and J usage is TRBJ2-7, with TRBD2 identical over 8 bases. The length of the CDR3 is 16 residues. Germline V gives CDR1 MDHEN, CDR2 SYDVKM. Unmatched junction bases numbered 12, after V lost 5 bases and J lost 3 bases. The CDR3 is CASSPQGAGGHYEQYF. CDR3 bases: TGTGCCAGCAGTCCGCAGGGTGCGGGGGGCCACTACGAGCAGTACTTC.

Remarks on this clonotype: The missing conserved phenylalanine or tryptophan at the end of this CDR3 makes a read error likely. The chain employs TRBV3-1 and TRBJ2-7; possibly TRBD1 or TRBD2 for D (6 bases each). Trimming removed 4 bases from V and 3 bases from J, with 16 bases in between. Per the germline V gene, CDR1 is LGHDT and CDR2 is YNNKEL (reference sequence). The CDR3 is 15 residues long. The CDR3 bases are TGTGCCAGCAGCCCGGGGGCGACCCCCGGCTACGAGCAGTACCTC. Its translation: CASSPGATPGYEQYL.

This clonotype was detected ten times or more. The chain is built from TRBV10-3 and TRBJ2-7, with TRBD1 matching 9 bases. In germline, CDR1 is ENHRY, CDR2 SYGVKD. This CDR3 region has 15 residues. Trimming took 3 bases from V and 1 from J; bases not matched to a gene: 4. In nucleotides, the CDR3 is TGTGCCATCAGTGAAGGGACAGGGCATTCCTACGAGCAGTACTTC. It specifies CAISEGTGHSYEQYF.

There are a few counts of this clonotype. The chain has TRBV28 and TRBJ2-3, with a possible D match to TRBD2 (5 bases). The CDR3 covers 16 residues. Germline lookup yields CDR1 MDHEN and CDR2 SYDVKM. Trimming took 6 bases from V and 2 from J, leaving 18 bases between them. Here the CDR3 reads CASSSLTSGSTDTQYF. CDR3 bases: TGTGCCAGCAGCTCCTTGACGAGCGGATCCACAGATACGCAGTATTTT.

The rearrangement links TRBV7-2 to TRBJ2-7; no clear D gene. The CDR3 totals 15 residues. V lost 0 bases to trimming and J lost 1 base, with 10 bases between them. The germline gives CDR1 SGHTA, CDR2 FQGNSA. The CDR3 DNA is TGTGCCAGCAGCTTAGCCCGCGCAGGATCCTACGAGCAGTACTTC. The encoded protein is CASSLARAGSYEQYF.

In its sample, this clonotype was seen many times. The rearrangement links TRBV24-1 to TRBJ1-2; the D gene is possibly TRBD1 (5 bases). V dropped 7 bases and J dropped 8 bases, with 19 bases sitting between them. In germline, CDR1 is KGHDR, CDR2 SFDVKD. The CDR3 is made up of 14 amino acids. The DNA for the CDR3 is TGTGCCACCAGCGCAACTTCGAGGGACCGGGGCTACACCTTC. This encodes CATSATSRDRGYTF.

This clonotype was counted a few times. The chain joins TRBV29-1 to TRBJ1-1, with 7 bases aligning to TRBD1. V shed 6 bases and J 1 base; nucleotides not matched to a gene: 5. This CDR3 is 13 amino acids long. Germline V CDR1 and CDR2: SQVTM, ANQGSEA. The CDR3 is CSVRTGENTEAFF. The CDR3 DNA follows: TGCAGCGTGCGCACAGGGGAGAACACTGAAGCTTTCTTT.

The chain employs TRBV6-1 and TRBJ1-1; the D gene is possibly TRBD1 (6 bases). Per germline, CDR1 MNHNS and CDR2 SASEGT. Between the trimmed V and J ends, which lost 3 bases and 4 bases, there was a span of 18 bases. This CDR3 is 16 amino acids long. As DNA, the CDR3 is TGTGCCAGCAGTGATTATTACCGGGACAAAGGCACTGAAGCTTTCTTT. Translating gives CASSDYYRDKGTEAFF.

This clonotype came up many times. The chain links TRBV28 to TRBJ2-4, with D possibly being TRBD1 or TRBD2 (5 bases each). From germline, CDR1 is MDHEN and CDR2 SYDVKM. The CDR3 loop spans 14 amino acids. Between the trimmed V and J ends, which lost 2 bases and 9 bases, there was a span of 14 bases. DNA of the CDR3: TGTGCCAGCAGTTTACGGTTGGGGGTGGCCATTCAGTACTTC. It codes for CASSLRLGVAIQYF.

This clonotype was observed a few times. The V gene is TRBV7-2, the J gene TRBJ2-2, with 10 nucleotides matching TRBD1. Germline loops: CDR1 SGHTA, CDR2 FQGNSA. Germline trimming cut 3 bases from V and 5 bases from J; bases unmatched to any gene: 3. This CDR3 region has 15 residues. The CDR3 protein is CASSLGTGETGELFF. The CDR3 DNA sequence: TGTGCCAGCAGCTTGGGGACAGGGGAAACCGGGGAGCTGTTTTTT.

This clonotype was seen at least ten times. This rearrangement joins TRBV11-3 to TRBJ2-1; TRBD1 might be the D (5 bases). Trimming stripped 0 bases from V and 1 base from J, with 7 bases between. CDR3 length equals 15 residues. The V gene's germline CDR1 is SGHNT and CDR2 YENEEA. The CDR3 nucleotides are TGTGCCAGCAGCTTAGAACAGGAATCCTACAATGAGCAGTTCTTC. As protein: CASSLEQESYNEQFF.

This clonotype was observed at least ten times. The chain employs TRBV10-1 and TRBJ1-1, with D possibly TRBD1 on 6 matching bases. V shed 6 bases and J shed 10 bases, with 9 bases lying between them. CDR1 and CDR2 (germline): WNHNN, SYGVQD (reference sequence). The CDR3 runs 10 residues. CDR3 sequence: CASRTRGAFF. The CDR3 DNA sequence: TGCGCCAGCAGGACCAGGGGAGCTTTCTTT.

This clonotype occurred many times. The chain links TRBV29-1 to TRBJ2-7; no definite D call. Trimming took 3 bases from V and 1 from J, leaving 10 bases between them. The germline V gene encodes CDR1 SQVTM and CDR2 ANQGSEA. The CDR3 sequence is 13 residues long. CDR3 region: CSVESSYSYEQYF. DNA of the CDR3: TGCAGCGTTGAGTCCTCCTATTCCTACGAGCAGTACTTC.

This clonotype was counted many times. This sequence joins TRBV5-4 and TRBJ2-5; D gene uncertain. With 4 bases removed from V and 0 bases from J, the gap between germline ends came to 19 bases. This CDR3 is 17 amino acids long. Germline assignment: CDR1 SGHNT and CDR2 YYREEE (reference sequence). This CDR3 reads CASSAVAAGLNQETQYF. For the CDR3, the DNA is TGTGCCAGCAGCGCTGTGGCGGCAGGTCTAAACCAAGAGACCCAGTACTTC.

This clonotype was picked up many times. The chain combines TRBV6-5 with TRBJ2-5; the D gene could be TRBD1 or TRBD2 (5 bases each). The V and J ends lost 0 bases and 5 bases respectively, with 13 bases between them. Germline assignment: CDR1 MNHEY and CDR2 SVGAGI. CDR3 length: 15 amino acids. The CDR3 region is CASSYSSGAGETQYF. The DNA for the CDR3 is TGTGCCAGCAGTTACTCCTCCGGGGCCGGTGAGACCCAGTACTTC.

This clonotype was counted ten times or more. V and J are TRBV6-1 and TRBJ1-1; D unclear. Trimming stripped 8 bases from V and 1 base from J, with 11 bases between. Germline CDR1 is MNHNS and CDR2 is SASEGT. The length of the CDR3 is 13 residues. Here the CDR3 reads CASAPTENTEAFF. CDR3 in DNA: TGTGCCAGCGCGCCAACTGAGAACACTGAAGCTTTCTTT.

In this sample, this clonotype turned up many times. This chain uses TRBV27 with TRBJ1-2, with D possibly TRBD1 on 5 matching bases. This CDR3 contains 14 residues. V was clipped by 4 bases and J by 8 bases, with 17 bases between them. Germline V gene lookup returns CDR1 MNHEY and CDR2 SMNVEV (reference sequence). This CDR3 reads CASSSMGTARGYTF. The CDR3 DNA reads as TGTGCCAGCAGTTCAATGGGGACCGCGAGGGGCTACACCTTC.

A word on this clonotype: A single base separates this from a much larger clone, so it may be a read error. Because it lacks the conserved phenylalanine or tryptophan at the end, this CDR3 is likely a read error. The rearrangement joins TRBV7-2 to TRBJ2-5; 9 bases are shared with TRBD2. Germline V gene data show CDR1 as SGHTA and CDR2 as FQGNSA. The CDR3 is 15 residues long. V shed 4 bases and J 6 bases; nucleotides not matched to a gene: 9. CDR3 bases: TGTGCCAGCAGCTGGACTAGCGACTTCACTCAGACCCAGTACTCC. Protein: CASSWTSDFTQTQYS.

This clonotype was detected ten times or more. V is TRBV12-3 or TRBV12-4 and J is TRBJ2-7; the match to TRBD1 covers 9 bases. The CDR3 contains 14 residues. The V and J ends lost 1 base and 5 bases, in that order; junction bases with no gene match: 3. DNA of the CDR3: TGTGCCAGCAGTTTAGGGACAGGGGCGCACGAGCAGTACTTC. It codes for CASSLGTGAHEQYF.

This chain joins TRBV12-5 and TRBJ1-5, with 8 bases lining up with TRBD1. The CDR3 consists of 17 residues. Germline CDR1 is LGHNT and CDR2 is FRNRAP. V lost 0 bases and J lost 6; bases outside the gene matches: 10. CDR3 bases: TGTGCTAGTGGTTTGGTAGATTGGACAGGGCTTGGTCAGCCCCAGCATTTT. Its protein product is CASGLVDWTGLGQPQHF.

This clonotype was counted at least ten times. J is TRBJ2-7 and V is TRBV27; 9 positions match TRBD1. Looked up from germline, CDR1 is MNHEY and CDR2 is SMNVEV (reference sequence). With 3 bases clipped from V and 0 bases from J, the junction kept 3 bases outside the gene matches. The CDR3 consists of 15 residues. CDR3 residues: CASSLGTGNSYEQYF. DNA for the CDR3: TGTGCCAGCAGTTTGGGGACAGGGAACTCCTACGAGCAGTACTTC.

This clonotype showed up just a few times. This chain links TRBV20-1 with TRBJ1-1; tentative D call: TRBD1 (5 bases). Germline CDR1 is DFQATT and CDR2 is SNEGSKA (reference sequence). This CDR3 is 16 amino acids long. The germline V and J ends were trimmed by 0 bases and 0 bases, with 14 bases remaining between them. CDR3 bases: TGCAGTGCTAGAGATTCAGGGACTCTCATGAACACTGAAGCTTTCTTT. It codes for CSARDSGTLMNTEAFF.